What follows are 27 T cell receptor beta chains derived from one specimen sequenced in a study of chemoradiotherapy in HPV16-positive cancers. Assay: immunoSEQ multiplex PCR; the TCRdb copy retains only in-frame clones and omits some. The profile covers about 13,000 clones, with around 85% appearing a single time and around 5.4% taken by the ten largest. Sample: blood, taken from a patient who underwent chemoradiotherapy. Receptors originate from a human donor with HPV-associated anogenital cancer.

The chain has TRBV6-1 and TRBJ1-2, with 9 bases lining up with TRBD1. The germline CDR1 and CDR2 sequences are MNHNS and SASEGT. Trimming at V came to 6 bases and at J to 6 bases, leaving 11 bases not matched to a gene. The CDR3 is made up of 15 amino acids. In DNA, the CDR3 is TGTGCCAGCAGGGGACAGGGAGGGCGATTAGATGGCTACACCTTC. This gives the protein CASRGQGGRLDGYTF.

This clone came up once. The chain links TRBV7-2 to TRBJ2-5, with TRBD1 as a possible D gene (6 bases). The CDR3 length is 14 residues. Germline loops: CDR1 SGHTA, CDR2 FQGNSA. Trimming removed 1 base from V and 7 bases from J, with 13 bases in between. CDR3 DNA sequence: TGTGCCAGCAGCTTAGAACAGGGTAGGGTGACCCAGTACTTC. As protein: CASSLEQGRVTQYF. The complete variable domain, with remaining parts taken from reference TRBV7-2 and TRBJ2-5, reads GAGVSQSPSNKVTEKGKDVELRCDPISGHTALYWYRQSLGQGLEFLIYFQGNSAPDKSGLPSDRFSAERTGGSVSTLTIQRTQQEDSAVYLCASSLEQGRVTQYFGPGTRLLVL.

The chain links TRBV7-8 to TRBJ1-2; 9 nucleotides agree with TRBD1. Looked up from germline, CDR1 is SGHVS and CDR2 is FQNEAQ. Unmatched junction bases numbered 12, after V lost 6 bases and J lost 4 bases. The CDR3 extends over 16 amino acids. In DNA form, the CDR3 reads TGTGCCAGCAGTCTAACAGGGGGCCTCGAACGCTATGGCTACACCTTC. Translation: CASSLTGGLERYGYTF.

The V call is TRBV10-3, the J call TRBJ1-5; no firm D call. CDR3 length equals 14 residues. Looked up from germline, CDR1 is ENHRY and CDR2 is SYGVKD. V was pared by 8 bases and J by 4 bases, with 15 bases between. CDR3: CAIFLNRPNQPQHF. The CDR3 DNA follows: TGTGCCATCTTCCTAAATAGACCGAATCAGCCCCAGCATTTT.

The chain links TRBV7-9 to TRBJ2-1; D possibly corresponds to TRBD1 (5 bases). V shed 1 base and J shed 3 bases, with 10 bases lying between them. CDR1 and CDR2 (germline): SEHNR, FQNEAQ (reference sequence). The length of the CDR3 is 15 residues. DNA for the CDR3: TGTGCCAGCAGCTTAGTAGGGGATGGCTACAATGAGCAGTTCTTC. Its translation is CASSLVGDGYNEQFF.

This clone was seen a handful of times. The chain joins TRBV5-4 to TRBJ1-2; TRBD1 is a possible D gene (5 bases). Germline CDR1 is SGHNT and CDR2 is YYREEE (reference sequence). The V and J ends lost 2 bases and 1 base respectively, with 12 bases between them. The CDR3 is made up of 15 amino acids. CDR3 amino acids: CASSLKLGDNYGYTF. CDR3 in DNA: TGTGCCAGCAGCTTAAAACTGGGGGATAACTATGGCTACACCTTC.

The rearrangement uses TRBV7-9 and TRBJ2-2; D might be TRBD1 (6 bases). The V and J ends lost 5 bases and 7 bases respectively, with 17 bases between them. The CDR3 runs 15 residues. The germline gives CDR1 SEHNR, CDR2 FQNEAQ (reference sequence). CDR3 region: CASSRSQGFNGELFF. The CDR3 DNA sequence: TGTGCCAGCAGCCGATCGCAGGGGTTTAACGGGGAGCTGTTTTTT.

The chain combines TRBV19 with TRBJ1-1; D not certain. Germline lookup yields CDR1 LNHDA and CDR2 SQIVND (reference sequence). This CDR3 spans 15 amino acids. V was cut by 7 bases and J by 0 bases, with 15 bases left in between. CDR3 in amino acids: CASNSGVNMNTEAFF. In DNA, the CDR3 is TGTGCCAGTAATAGTGGGGTGAACATGAACACTGAAGCTTTCTTT.

The rearrangement joins TRBV10-1 to TRBJ1-3; 8 bases align to TRBD1. The germline V gene encodes CDR1 WNHNN and CDR2 SYGVQD (reference sequence). The CDR3 is made up of 17 amino acids. V lost 3 bases and J lost 0; bases outside the gene matches: 7. The CDR3 sequence: CASSDIDRGLSGNTIYF. The CDR3 DNA is TGCGCCAGCAGTGACATAGACAGGGGCCTCTCTGGAAACACCATATATTTT.

This chain links TRBV29-1 with TRBJ2-3; 7 nucleotides align to TRBD2. In germline, CDR1 is SQVTM, CDR2 ANQGSEA. This CDR3 is built from 15 residues. V shed 5 bases, J shed 0 bases, and the junction held 8 bases outside the gene matches. As DNA, the CDR3 is TGCAGCGTTTTTAAAAGCGGGGTTAGCACAGATACGCAGTATTTT. This gives the protein CSVFKSGVSTDTQYF.

The CDR3 DNA is TGCAGCGTTAAAACGTACAGAGCGGGGACCGAAGCTTTCTTT. Its protein product is CSVKTYRAGTEAFF. The chain couples TRBV29-1 to TRBJ1-1, with D perhaps matching TRBD1 (5 bases). Trimming removed 5 bases at V and 8 bases at J, with 21 bases between. This CDR3 comprises 14 residues. Looked up from germline, CDR1 is SQVTM and CDR2 is ANQGSEA. The variable domain in full, completed from reference TRBV29-1 and TRBJ1-1, reads SAVISQKPSRDICQRGTSLTIQCQVDSQVTMMFWYRQQPGQSLTLIATANQGSEATYESGFVIDKFPISRPNLTFSTLTVSNMSPEDSSIYLCSVKTYRAGTEAFFGQGTRLTVV.

The chain joins TRBV7-9 to TRBJ2-1, with a possible D match to TRBD1 (6 bases). V was cut by 5 bases and J by 6 bases, with 11 bases left in between. Germline CDR1 SEHNR, CDR2 FQNEAQ (reference sequence). CDR3 length: 13 residues. The CDR3 DNA follows: TGTGCCAGCAGCGCAAGACAGGTCAATGAGCAGTTCTTC. This gives the protein CASSARQVNEQFF.

V is TRBV28 and J is TRBJ1-6; D ambiguous. The germline CDR1 and CDR2 sequences are MDHEN and SYDVKM. V was trimmed by 3 bases and J by 7 bases, leaving 4 bases between them. The CDR3 length is 12 residues. The CDR3 protein is CASSFRNSPLHF. The DNA of the CDR3 is TGTGCCAGCAGTTTCCGCAATTCACCCCTCCACTTT. Full variable domain (remainder filled in from reference TRBV28 and TRBJ1-6): DVKVTQSSRYLVKRTGEKVFLECVQDMDHENMFWYRQDPGLGLRLIYFSYDVKMKEKGDIPEGYSVSREKKERFSLILESASTNQTSMYLCASSFRNSPLHFGNGTRLTVT.

This clone was detected a few times. The genes are TRBV5-1 and TRBJ2-2; 7 nucleotides line up with TRBD2. V lost 1 base to trimming and J lost 0 bases; unmatched junction nucleotides: 6. Germline CDR1 SGHRS, CDR2 YFSETQ. This CDR3 has 17 amino acids. The CDR3 sequence: CASSLFTSGANTGELFF. For the CDR3, the DNA is TGCGCCAGCAGCTTGTTCACGAGCGGGGCGAACACCGGGGAGCTGTTTTTT.

The rearrangement joins TRBV7-3 to TRBJ2-5; the match to TRBD2 covers 11 bases. Germline V gene lookup returns CDR1 SGHTA and CDR2 FQGTGA. The junction had 7 bases not matched to a gene; V was cut back by 5 bases and J by 5 bases. The CDR3 totals 15 residues. The CDR3 reads CASSQTSGAGETQYF. The CDR3 DNA sequence: TGTGCCAGCAGCCAGACTAGCGGGGCGGGGGAGACCCAGTACTTC.

The rearrangement links TRBV7-9 to TRBJ1-6, with no clear D. The V gene lost 5 bases and the J gene lost 6 bases, with 5 bases spanning the gap. Looked up from germline, CDR1 is SEHNR and CDR2 is FQNEAQ (reference sequence). CDR3 length: 12 amino acids. The CDR3 region has the DNA TGTGCCAGCAGCGTTGGTAATTCACCCCTCCACTTT. Amino acids: CASSVGNSPLHF. Full variable domain (remainder filled in from reference TRBV7-9 and TRBJ1-6): DTGVSQNPRHKITKRGQNVTFRCDPISEHNRLYWYRQTLGQGPEFLTYFQNEAQLEKSRLLSDRFSAERPKGSFSTLEIQRTEQGDSAMYLCASSVGNSPLHFGNGTRLTVT.

The V gene is TRBV7-9, the J gene TRBJ1-1; the match to TRBD1 covers 7 bases. There are 14 residues in the CDR3. The trim removed 3 bases at V and 6 bases at J, leaving 7 bases unmatched. CDR1 is SEHNR and CDR2 is FQNEAQ in the germline V gene (reference sequence). The CDR3 region is CASSLGQLRPEAFF. CDR3 DNA sequence: TGTGCCAGCAGCTTGGGACAGCTCAGACCTGAAGCTTTCTTT.

The chain carries TRBV4-1 and TRBJ2-1; D possibly corresponds to TRBD2 (5 bases). With 4 bases removed from V and 5 bases from J, the gap between germline ends came to 12 bases. Germline V CDR1 and CDR2: MGHRA, YSYEKL. The CDR3 is made up of 14 amino acids. The CDR3 protein is CASSPLAGHNEQFF. The DNA of the CDR3 is TGCGCCAGCAGCCCGCTAGCAGGTCACAATGAGCAGTTCTTC.

The rearrangement joins TRBV30 to TRBJ2-5; D might be TRBD2 (5 bases). Trimming removed 7 bases from V and 2 bases from J, with 5 bases in between. The CDR3 contains 10 residues. CDR1 is GTSNPN, CDR2 SVGIG, per germline (reference sequence). CDR3 region: CASGQETQYF. In DNA, the CDR3 is TGTGCCTCGGGGCAAGAGACCCAGTACTTC.

The chain employs TRBV11-3 and TRBJ1-6; D is perhaps TRBD1 (5 bases). From germline, CDR1 is SGHNT and CDR2 YENEEA. The V end was cut by 5 bases, the J end by 7 bases, with 9 bases between. CDR3 size: 13 residues. CDR3 coding DNA: TGTGCCAGCAGCCAGGGTGCAAATTCACCCCTCCACTTT. Translated, it gives CASSQGANSPLHF.

V gene TRBV5-8 combines with J gene TRBJ1-2; D not certain. CDR3 length: 15 amino acids. The germline V gene has CDR1 SGHTS and CDR2 YDEGEE. The ends were cut back, 0 bases at V and 2 bases at J, with 11 bases in the middle. CDR3 in amino acids: CASSLAKGWNYGYTF. The CDR3 DNA is TGTGCCAGCAGCTTGGCCAAGGGTTGGAACTATGGCTACACCTTC.

This clone has just one count. This chain uses TRBV7-9 with TRBJ2-2; tentatively, D is TRBD2 (6 bases). The CDR3 extends over 14 amino acids. CDR1 is SEHNR, CDR2 FQNEAQ, per germline (reference sequence). Trimming stripped 5 bases from V and 2 bases from J, with 9 bases between. Here the CDR3 reads CASSPSVNTGELFF. CDR3 bases: TGTGCCAGCAGCCCTAGCGTCAACACCGGGGAGCTGTTTTTT. Together with reference TRBV7-9 and TRBJ2-2, the CDR3 gives the full variable domain: DTGVSQNPRHKITKRGQNVTFRCDPISEHNRLYWYRQTLGQGPEFLTYFQNEAQLEKSRLLSDRFSAERPKGSFSTLEIQRTEQGDSAMYLCASSPSVNTGELFFGEGSRLTVL.

V gene TRBV10-3 combines with J gene TRBJ2-3; D is undetermined. CDR1 ENHRY and CDR2 SYGVKD come from the germline V gene. Deletions cut 5 bases from V and 5 bases from J, with 11 bases between. CDR3 length equals 13 residues. The CDR3 protein is CAISKGVEDTQYF. As DNA, the CDR3 is TGTGCCATCAGTAAGGGCGTGGAAGATACGCAGTATTTT.

The chain uses TRBV9 and TRBJ1-3; no definite D call. In germline, CDR1 is SGDLS, CDR2 YYNGEE. The CDR3 spans 14 residues. V lost 4 bases and J lost 4, with 12 bases in between. In nucleotides, the CDR3 is TGTGCCAGCAGCTCCAGTACGGGCGGAAACACCATATATTTT. It codes for CASSSSTGGNTIYF.

The chain joins TRBV7-6 to TRBJ1-6, with D possibly being TRBD1 (5 bases). Looked up from germline, CDR1 is SGHVS and CDR2 is FNYEAQ. This CDR3 has 20 residues. Trimming pared 5 bases from V and 14 bases from J, leaving 37 bases between. The CDR3 here is CASSQTVSGKQVLREGSLHF. The CDR3 nucleotides read TGTGCCAGCAGCCAAACCGTATCCGGGAAACAGGTCCTCCGGGAGGGGTCCCTCCACTTT.

V and J are TRBV6-4 and TRBJ2-3; tentatively, D is TRBD1 (6 bases). The ends were cut back, 7 bases at V and 0 bases at J, with 11 bases in the middle. Germline CDR1 MRHNA, CDR2 SNTAGT. This CDR3 is built from 14 residues. CDR3 nucleotides: TGTGCCAGCACAGGGGTCTCTAGCACAGATACGCAGTATTTT. It encodes CASTGVSSTDTQYF.

The J gene is TRBJ2-5, the V gene TRBV10-1; D is unclear. Trimming stripped 2 bases from V and 3 bases from J, with 13 bases between. This CDR3 has 15 amino acids. Germline V lookup: CDR1 WNHNN, CDR2 SYGVQD (reference sequence). CDR3 amino acids: CASSEKELPEETQYF. CDR3 nucleotide sequence: TGCGCCAGCAGTGAGAAGGAACTCCCTGAAGAGACCCAGTACTTC.